This T cell receptor beta chain stems from a study of blood T cell repertoires in COVID-19. As originally analysed: Nucleated cell number was recorded as an estimate derived from reference gene primer amplification. Using immunoSEQ multiplex PCR, the repertoire was profiled, and TCRdb retains in-frame clones only, with some absent. V and J calls and clone size are as listed in that table; D and trimming were resolved from the DNA. In the table there are roughly 26,000 clones, roughly 84% of which are singletons. This clonotype was sampled from a human donor in a cohort sampled during active COVID-19. Sequencing was done on a sample of peripheral blood.

CDR3 amino acids: CASSHGLAGGTYEQYF. CDR3 bases: TGCGCCAGCAGCCACGGCCTAGCGGGGGGTACCTACGAGCAGTACTTC. This sequence joins TRBV4-1 and TRBJ2-7; 11 nucleotides agree with TRBD2. The CDR3 contains 16 residues. The V segment lost 3 bases and the J segment 2 bases; nucleotides outside the gene matches: 6. Germline V gene sequence: CDR1 MGHRA, CDR2 YSYEKL.